This TCR beta chain is drawn from a study of blood T cell repertoires in COVID-19. Overall study: The study drew acute and convalescent COVID-19 samples from the United States, Italy and Spain. T cells, B-cell-depleted T cells, or PBMCs supplied cDNA or gDNA.

J was trimmed by 4 bases and V by 6 bases; bases with no gene match: 3. This CDR3 has 13 amino acids. CDR1 is SNHLY, CDR2 FYNNEI, per germline. As originally analysed: For nucleated cells, counts were estimated from reference gene primer amplification. Produced via immunoSEQ multiplex PCR; TCRdb's table is partial and in-frame only. D and trimming were read from the DNA, whereas the V and J calls and clone size are those reported in that table. The sample lists roughly 120,000 clones, around four fifths seen once, with roughly 7% in the top ten. The receptor was isolated from a man aged 70 or older with active or convalescent COVID-19. Sequenced: peripheral blood. The chain has TRBV2 and TRBJ2-5, with TRBD1 matching over 9 bases. CDR3 DNA sequence: TGTGCCAGCAGCCTACAGGGGGCAGAGACCCAGTACTTC. It specifies CASSLQGAETQYF. Variable domain in full (rest from reference TRBV2 and TRBJ2-5): EPEVTQTPSHQVTQMGQEVILRCVPISNHLYFYWYRQILGQKVEFLVSFYNNEISEKSEIFDDQFSVERPDGSNFTLKIRSTKLEDSAMYFCASSLQGAETQYFGPGTRLLVL.